The clone carrying this T cell receptor beta chain was seen at least ten times. The target antigen is unknown. TCRdb used MiXCR to reprocess the 5' RACE reads, holding one entry per CDR3 protein. Of about 510,000 distinct CDR3 sequences in the sample, 20% to 25% were seen once. The data were taken from a study of T cells after yellow fever vaccination. Study information: Fractions low in cell number were prepared with SMART-Seq v4 Ultra Low Input.

General observations from the study: Bulk-population clonotypes that are abundant could appear as contaminants in FACS-sorted repertoires.

The TCR comes from a man between 18 and 29 years old who received the YFV17D yellow fever vaccine. The sample consisted of PBMCs, taken less than 25 days after the first yellow fever vaccination.

In nucleotides, the CDR3 is TGTGCCACCAGCGGTTTCGACAGGGGAGATTATGGCTACACCTTC. It yields the protein CATSGFDRGDYGYTF. The chain is built from TRBV15 and TRBJ1-2; 8 nucleotides align to TRBD1. V lost 5 bases to trimming and J lost 5 bases; unmatched junction nucleotides: 10. Per the germline V gene, CDR1 is LNHNV and CDR2 is YYDKDF (reference sequence). The CDR3 covers 15 residues.